This is a list of T cell receptor beta chains from one sample in a study of graft-versus-host responses after intestinal transplantation. The repertoire was sequenced with immunoSEQ multiplex PCR; TCRdb's copy has only in-frame clones and lacks some. The sample lists tens of thousands of clones; nearly 90% were seen once. What these receptors recognize is not known. Material: unstimulated CD8+ T cells sorted from spleen or lymph node cells, obtained before transplant. All receptors come from a human donor who was the organ donor for an intestinal transplant. CDR3s include the opening cysteine and the closing phenylalanine or tryptophan. A D gene is named only where the DNA matches it firmly. Size tells how often a clone was seen (once, few, many) or the class of an expanded clone, and some rows leave it out.

length	size	J	V	D	DNA	CDR3
17	-	TRBJ1-2	TRBV10-2	TRBD1	TGCGCCAGCAGTGGGGGACAGGGGTTACTCCGGTCCTATGGCTACACCTTC	CASSGGQGLLRSYGYTF
17	-	TRBJ1-1	TRBV10-2	-	TGCGCCAGCAGCGGGTGGGAAAACACGGGGGGGTACACTGAAGCTTTCTTT	CASSGWENTGGYTEAFF
19	once	TRBJ2-1	TRBV4-2	TRBD2	TGTGCCAGCAGCCAAGAAAGGGGTGTGGGGGGAGGGCCCGGCAATGAGCAGTTCTTC	CASSQERGVGGGPGNEQFF
11	-	TRBJ2-3	TRBV6-5	-	TGTGCCGTCAATCTCGGGGATACGCAGTATTTT	CAVNLGDTQYF
14	-	TRBJ2-2	TRBV5-4	TRBD1	TGTGCCAGCAGCCTGGACAGGGGGACCGGGGAGCTGTTTTTT	CASSLDRGTGELFF
20	once	TRBJ2-1	TRBV13	TRBD2	TGTGCCAGCAGCGCGTCCCGGGACCTGTCACTAGCGGGGTGGTACAATGAGCAGTTCTTC	CASSASRDLSLAGWYNEQFF
13	-	TRBJ1-1	TRBV28	-	TGTGCCAGCAGCCCGGCAGGGAACACTGAAGCTTTCTTT	CASSPAGNTEAFF
15	-	TRBJ1-2	TRBV5-1	-	TGCGCCAGCAGGAGGGATTCGGAAGCTAACTATGGCTACACCTTC	CASRRDSEANYGYTF
15	-	TRBJ2-2	TRBV4-2	TRBD1	TGTGCCAGCAGCCCATGGGACAGGGAGGCCGGGGAGCTGTTTTTT	CASSPWDREAGELFF
14	-	TRBJ1-1	TRBV7-3	-	TGTGCCAGCAGCCTGACAGTTATGAACACTGAAGCTTTCTTT	CASSLTVMNTEAFF
10	-	TRBJ2-1	TRBV13	-	TGTGCCAGCTCTGACAATGAGCAGTTCTTC	CASSDNEQFF
15	-	TRBJ1-5	TRBV6-5	TRBD1	TGTGCCAGCAGTTACTCGGGACAGGGTAATCAGCCCCAGCATTTT	CASSYSGQGNQPQHF
14	-	TRBJ2-3	TRBV6-5	TRBD1	TGTGCCAGCGGACAGGGGGAGGTCACAGATACGCAGTATTTT	CASGQGEVTDTQYF
18	-	TRBJ1-5	TRBV18	TRBD1	TGTGCCAGCTCACAAACCGGGACAGGGATCTATAGCAATCAGCCCCAGCATTTT	CASSQTGTGIYSNQPQHF
17	-	TRBJ2-2	TRBV19	-	TGTGCCAGTAGCTTACTTACAGGGTCCTTGGGCACCGGGGAGCTGTTTTTT	CASSLLTGSLGTGELFF
15	-	TRBJ2-2	TRBV6-6	-	TGTGCCAGCAGTTACGTTGTGCTAGTTTCCGGGGAGCTGTTTTTT	CASSYVVLVSGELFF
15	-	TRBJ2-5	TRBV6-5	TRBD2	TGTGCCAGCAGTCTACTAGCGGGGGTCCAAGAGACCCAGTACTTC	CASSLLAGVQETQYF
16	-	TRBJ1-2	TRBV6-4	TRBD1	TGTGCCAGCAGTGACCAGCCGGGACAGGGTTTTTTTGGCTACACCTTC	CASSDQPGQGFFGYTF
17	-	TRBJ1-6	TRBV13	-	TGTGCCAGCAGCTTAGGGCGGCGGACACGGTCTAATTCACCCCTCCACTTT	CASSLGRRTRSNSPLHF
13	-	TRBJ2-1	TRBV6-5	-	TGTGCCAGCAGTCCGCTTATAGACAATGAGCAGTTCTTC	CASSPLIDNEQFF
15	-	TRBJ2-3	TRBV6-5	TRBD2	TGTGCCACCACGGGAAACGGGGGGGCTACAGATACGCAGTATTTT	CATTGNGGATDTQYF
14	-	TRBJ1-5	TRBV6-5	-	TGTGCCAGCAGTTTGGGCTATGGCAATCAGCCCCAGCATTTT	CASSLGYGNQPQHF
17	once	TRBJ2-1	TRBV5-1	-	TGCGCCAGTTACAATCTGTGGGGGGAGAGCTCCTACAATGAGCAGTTCTTC	CASYNLWGESSYNEQFF
16	-	TRBJ2-5	TRBV7-2	TRBD2	TGTGCCAGCAGCTCCCTGACTAGCGGGGCCCGCGAGACCCAGTACTTC	CASSSLTSGARETQYF
18	-	TRBJ1-1	TRBV11-2	TRBD1	TGTGCCAGCAGCCGAAGCAACATTCGGACAGGGGAGGGTACTGAAGCTTTCTTT	CASSRSNIRTGEGTEAFF
17	-	TRBJ2-2	TRBV5-4	-	TGTGCCAGCAGCTCAAAGACGGGGACTGCGAACACCGGGGAGCTGTTTTTT	CASSSKTGTANTGELFF
16	-	TRBJ2-1	TRBV4-2	-	TGTGCCAGCAGCCAAGAAGAGGGGGGGGGCTACAATGAGCAGTTCTTC	CASSQEEGGGYNEQFF
16	-	TRBJ1-4	TRBV28	-	TGTGCCAGCAGTTCAGAGTCCCTGGACCGGGGGGAAAAACTGTTTTTT	CASSSESLDRGEKLFF
16	-	TRBJ2-5	TRBV4-2	-	TGTGCCAGCAGCCAAGACATGGGGCAGGGCGGGAAGACCCAGTACTTC	CASSQDMGQGGKTQYF
15	-	TRBJ1-6	TRBV15	-	TGTGCCACCAGCAGAGATCAGGGCGGAGATTCACCCCTCCACTTT	CATSRDQGGDSPLHF
16	-	TRBJ1-4	TRBV5-4	TRBD1	TGTGCCAGCAGCTTAGACAGGGGTGCAACTAATGAAAAACTGTTTTTT	CASSLDRGATNEKLFF
15	-	TRBJ1-5	TRBV4-1	-	TGCGCCAGCAGTCATGACAGGTTTAGCAATCAGCCCCAGCATTTT	CASSHDRFSNQPQHF
16	-	TRBJ1-2	TRBV4-2	TRBD1	TGTGCCAGCAGCCAGACTCAGACAGGGGTGGGTCGCGGCTACACCTTC	CASSQTQTGVGRGYTF
13	few	TRBJ1-2	TRBV15	-	TGTGCCACCAGCAGAGCAGGGGACTATGGCTACACCTTC	CATSRAGDYGYTF
14	medium-sized	TRBJ2-1	TRBV10-3	TRBD2	TGTGCCACCGTTAGCGGGAGCTCCTACAATGAGCAGTTCTTC	CATVSGSSYNEQFF
15	once	TRBJ2-3	TRBV11-2	TRBD2	TGTGCCAGCAGCGCACCGGGACTAGCGGAAGATACGCAGTATTTT	CASSAPGLAEDTQYF
14	-	TRBJ2-3	TRBV27	-	TGTGCCAGCAGCCGACTAGAGAGCACAGATACGCAGTATTTT	CASSRLESTDTQYF
15	-	TRBJ2-5	TRBV5-6	-	TGTGCCAGCAGCTTCTATCAGGGCCGCCAAGAGACCCAGTACTTC	CASSFYQGRQETQYF
19	-	TRBJ2-3	TRBV28	TRBD2	TGTGCCAGCAGTTTATGGAAGCGGGGTTCGGGGGGGAGCACAGATACGCAGTATTTT	CASSLWKRGSGGSTDTQYF
19	-	TRBJ2-1	TRBV4-1	-	TGCGCCAGCAGCCAAGTCTTCGCTCCCCGAGGGCAGGGGGGATATGAGCAGTTCTTC	CASSQVFAPRGQGGYEQFF
15	-	TRBJ2-1	TRBV2	TRBD2	TGTGCCAGCAGTGCCGGGACTAGCTCCTACAATGAGCAGTTCTTC	CASSAGTSSYNEQFF